A selection of T cell receptor beta chains follows, all from one sample in a study of response to subunit inactivated influenza vaccine. Each CDR3 protein is one row after TCRdb ran MiXCR on the RT-PCR reads. Of around 580,000 distinct CDR3 sequences listed, about 11% are singletons. Here the sequenced sample was PBMCs from blood, taken on the day of vaccination. Receptors were obtained from a man between 45 and 60 years old who received an inactivated influenza vaccine. CDR3s include the opening cysteine and the closing phenylalanine or tryptophan. D genes are given only for firm matches. Size is omitted from some rows. Given values are once, few, many or a class for expanded clones.

j_gene: TRBJ2-5
abundance: -
d_gene: -
v_gene: TRBV5-1
CDR3aa: CASSLRQPQETQYF
CDR3nt: TGCGCCAGCAGCCTTAGACAGCCGCAAGAGACCCAGTACTTC

j_gene: TRBJ2-2
abundance: few
d_gene: TRBD1
v_gene: TRBV6-5
CDR3aa: CASSSGTGVSGELFF
CDR3nt: TGTGCCAGCAGTTCCGGGACAGGGGTTTCCGGGGAGCTGTTTTTT

j_gene: TRBJ2-3
abundance: -
d_gene: -
v_gene: TRBV7-2
CDR3aa: CASSSLLSSTDTQYF
CDR3nt: TGTGCCAGCAGTTCCCTTTTATCTAGCACAGATACGCAGTATTTT

j_gene: TRBJ1-1
abundance: -
d_gene: -
v_gene: TRBV11-2
CDR3aa: CASSPGVRNTEAFF
CDR3nt: TGTGCCAGCAGTCCAGGGGTACGGAACACTGAAGCTTTCTTT

j_gene: TRBJ1-6
abundance: -
d_gene: -
v_gene: TRBV5-1
CDR3aa: CASSVDSRRLNSPLHF
CDR3nt: TGCGCCAGCAGCGTGGACAGTCGGCGCCTTAATTCACCCCTCCACTTT

j_gene: TRBJ1-5
abundance: few
d_gene: -
v_gene: TRBV29-1
CDR3aa: CSVDNQEQTQPQHF
CDR3nt: TGCAGCGTTGATAATCAGGAACAGACTCAGCCCCAGCATTTT

j_gene: TRBJ2-7
abundance: many
d_gene: -
v_gene: TRBV25-1
CDR3aa: CASRTAKLQYF
CDR3nt: TGTGCCAGCCGGACAGCCAAGTTGCAGTACTTC

j_gene: TRBJ2-1
abundance: many
d_gene: -
v_gene: TRBV28
CDR3aa: CASSFRARKNEQFF
CDR3nt: TGTGCCAGCAGTTTCCGGGCCAGGAAAAATGAGCAGTTCTTC

j_gene: TRBJ2-1
abundance: -
d_gene: TRBD2
v_gene: TRBV20-1
CDR3aa: CAGRENYNEQFF
CDR3nt: TGTGCGGGGCGGGAGAACTACAATGAGCAGTTCTTC

j_gene: TRBJ2-2
abundance: many
d_gene: TRBD2
v_gene: TRBV20-1
CDR3aa: CSAKPRLAGGPTGELFF
CDR3nt: TGCAGTGCTAAACCCCGTTTAGCGGGAGGGCCTACCGGGGAGCTGTTTTTT

j_gene: TRBJ2-7
abundance: few
d_gene: TRBD2
v_gene: TRBV14
CDR3aa: CASSQAGGLAGEQYF
CDR3nt: TGTGCCAGCAGCCAAGCGGGCGGACTAGCGGGCGAGCAGTACTTC

j_gene: TRBJ2-7
abundance: -
d_gene: -
v_gene: TRBV7-2
CDR3aa: CASSLLLAGPYF
CDR3nt: TGTGCCAGCAGCTTACTTTTGGCCGGCCCCTACTTC

j_gene: TRBJ2-2
abundance: many
d_gene: -
v_gene: TRBV7-2
CDR3aa: CASSLRSLNTGELFF
CDR3nt: TGTGCCAGCAGCTTAAGGTCTTTGAACACCGGGGAGCTGTTTTTT

j_gene: TRBJ2-1
abundance: -
d_gene: -
v_gene: TRBV24-1
CDR3aa: CATSVGGSEQFF
CDR3nt: TGTGCCACCAGTGTAGGGGGAAGTGAGCAGTTCTTC

j_gene: TRBJ2-2
abundance: many
d_gene: TRBD1
v_gene: TRBV29-1
CDR3aa: CSVESPGQGVNTGELFF
CDR3nt: TGCAGCGTTGAATCCCCGGGACAGGGGGTGAACACCGGGGAGCTGTTTTTT

j_gene: TRBJ1-1
abundance: -
d_gene: -
v_gene: TRBV7-2
CDR3aa: CASSAVWGAHTEAFF
CDR3nt: TGTGCCAGCAGCGCCGTTTGGGGGGCACACACTGAAGCTTTCTTT

j_gene: TRBJ2-1
abundance: many
d_gene: -
v_gene: TRBV5-5
CDR3aa: CASSLWVTPREQFF
CDR3nt: TGTGCCAGCAGCTTGTGGGTCACTCCAAGGGAGCAGTTCTTC

j_gene: TRBJ1-2
abundance: -
d_gene: -
v_gene: TRBV2
CDR3aa: CASSEGRDNPYGYTF
CDR3nt: TGTGCCAGCAGTGAAGGCCGGGACAATCCCTATGGCTACACCTTC

j_gene: TRBJ1-5
abundance: few
d_gene: -
v_gene: TRBV20-1
CDR3aa: CSARTGQTNQPQHF
CDR3nt: TGCAGTGCTAGGACCGGACAGACCAATCAGCCCCAGCATTTT

j_gene: TRBJ2-2
abundance: few
d_gene: TRBD1
v_gene: TRBV6-4
CDR3aa: CASSRTGLNTGELFF
CDR3nt: TGTGCCAGCAGTAGGACAGGATTGAACACCGGGGAGCTGTTTTTT

j_gene: TRBJ2-7
abundance: few
d_gene: -
v_gene: TRBV28
CDR3aa: CASEPGVITYEQYF
CDR3nt: TGTGCCAGCGAACCGGGAGTGATAACATACGAGCAGTACTTC

j_gene: TRBJ2-1
abundance: few
d_gene: -
v_gene: TRBV15
CDR3aa: CATSGRTYNEQFF
CDR3nt: TGTGCCACCAGCGGTAGGACCTACAATGAGCAGTTCTTC

j_gene: TRBJ2-1
abundance: many
d_gene: -
v_gene: TRBV7-2
CDR3aa: CASSQTLRGASYNEQFF
CDR3nt: TGTGCCAGCAGCCAGACGCTAAGGGGCGCTTCCTACAATGAGCAGTTCTTC

j_gene: TRBJ1-2
abundance: many
d_gene: -
v_gene: TRBV6-1
CDR3aa: CASTYGWGDTYGYTF
CDR3nt: TGTGCCAGCACCTACGGGTGGGGGGACACTTATGGCTACACCTTC

j_gene: TRBJ1-6
abundance: -
d_gene: -
v_gene: TRBV2
CDR3aa: CASSVEGSSYNSPLHF
CDR3nt: TGTGCCAGCAGTGTCGAGGGAAGCTCCTATAATTCACCCCTCCACTTT

j_gene: TRBJ1-1
abundance: many
d_gene: -
v_gene: TRBV6-1
CDR3aa: CASKGRKANTEAFF
CDR3nt: TGTGCCAGCAAAGGACGGAAAGCAAACACTGAAGCTTTCTTT

j_gene: TRBJ2-7
abundance: many
d_gene: TRBD2
v_gene: TRBV29-1
CDR3aa: CSVRGTSGSSLQYF
CDR3nt: TGCAGCGTACGAGGGACTAGCGGGAGCAGCTTGCAGTACTTC

j_gene: TRBJ2-7
abundance: -
d_gene: TRBD2
v_gene: TRBV18
CDR3aa: CASSRRTSGTYEQYF
CDR3nt: TGTGCCAGCTCACGACGGACTAGCGGGACCTACGAGCAGTACTTC

j_gene: TRBJ2-7
abundance: few
d_gene: -
v_gene: TRBV4-2
CDR3aa: CASSQGSDGSRYEQYF
CDR3nt: TGTGCCAGCAGCCAAGGGAGTGACGGGAGTCGGTACGAGCAGTACTTC

j_gene: TRBJ2-7
abundance: -
d_gene: TRBD2
v_gene: TRBV20-1
CDR3aa: CSAREAGVSYEQYF
CDR3nt: TGCAGTGCTAGAGAAGCGGGGGTCTCCTACGAGCAGTACTTC

j_gene: TRBJ2-7
abundance: few
d_gene: -
v_gene: TRBV7-2
CDR3aa: CASSFWRGTYEQYF
CDR3nt: TGTGCCAGCAGCTTTTGGCGGGGTACCTACGAGCAGTACTTC

j_gene: TRBJ2-5
abundance: -
d_gene: -
v_gene: TRBV5-1
CDR3aa: CASSLSGTYQETQYF
CDR3nt: TGCGCCAGCAGCCTTTCAGGGACATACCAAGAGACCCAGTACTTC

j_gene: TRBJ1-3
abundance: -
d_gene: -
v_gene: TRBV14
CDR3aa: CASSLVPDYTGNTIYF
CDR3nt: TGTGCCAGCAGCCTCGTTCCGGATTACACTGGAAACACCATATATTTT

j_gene: TRBJ2-3
abundance: -
d_gene: -
v_gene: TRBV30
CDR3aa: CAWSGGSTDTQYF
CDR3nt: TGTGCCTGGAGTGGGGGCAGCACAGATACGCAGTATTTT

j_gene: TRBJ2-7
abundance: -
d_gene: -
v_gene: TRBV29-1
CDR3aa: CSVEQGTGSAYEQYF
CDR3nt: TGCAGCGTAGAGCAGGGAACAGGTTCTGCCTACGAGCAGTACTTC

j_gene: TRBJ1-4
abundance: few
d_gene: -
v_gene: TRBV3-1
CDR3aa: CASSQGDGTNEKLFF
CDR3nt: TGTGCCAGCAGCCAAGGTGATGGGACTAATGAAAAACTGTTTTTT

j_gene: TRBJ2-1
abundance: few
d_gene: TRBD2
v_gene: TRBV10-3
CDR3aa: CAISPAGGPYNEQFF
CDR3nt: TGTGCCATCAGTCCAGCGGGAGGTCCCTACAATGAGCAGTTCTTC

j_gene: TRBJ2-1
abundance: many
d_gene: -
v_gene: TRBV15
CDR3aa: CATSSPSRSILDEQFF
CDR3nt: TGTGCCACCAGTTCTCCGAGTAGAAGTATTCTCGATGAGCAGTTCTTC

j_gene: TRBJ2-1
abundance: -
d_gene: -
v_gene: TRBV20-1
CDR3aa: CSALEPTRGYNEQFF
CDR3nt: TGCAGTGCACTAGAGCCCACCCGGGGTTACAATGAGCAGTTCTTC

j_gene: TRBJ2-7
abundance: -
d_gene: TRBD2
v_gene: TRBV28
CDR3aa: CASSDLKLAGPSYEQYF
CDR3nt: TGTGCCAGCAGTGACCTGAAACTAGCGGGGCCCTCCTACGAGCAGTACTTC

j_gene: TRBJ2-1
abundance: many
d_gene: -
v_gene: TRBV12-3/TRBV12-4
CDR3aa: CASSPFTAVAYNEQFF
CDR3nt: TGTGCCAGCAGTCCCTTTACGGCGGTAGCCTACAATGAGCAGTTCTTC

j_gene: TRBJ2-7
abundance: once
d_gene: -
v_gene: TRBV10-3
CDR3aa: CAISLRQVDYEQYF
CDR3nt: TGTGCCATCAGTTTGAGACAGGTTGACTACGAGCAGTACTTC

j_gene: TRBJ2-7
abundance: many
d_gene: TRBD1
v_gene: TRBV24-1
CDR3aa: CATSEQGAREQYF
CDR3nt: TGTGCCACCAGTGAACAGGGGGCGAGGGAGCAGTACTTC

j_gene: TRBJ2-7
abundance: -
d_gene: -
v_gene: TRBV12-3/TRBV12-4
CDR3aa: CASSSWGPYEQYF
CDR3nt: TGTGCCAGCAGTTCTTGGGGGCCCTACGAGCAGTACTTC

j_gene: TRBJ2-5
abundance: few
d_gene: -
v_gene: TRBV5-1
CDR3aa: CASSSPLDWRETQYF
CDR3nt: TGCGCCAGCAGTTCACCACTGGACTGGAGGGAGACCCAGTACTTC

j_gene: TRBJ1-4
abundance: many
d_gene: TRBD1
v_gene: TRBV5-1
CDR3aa: CASSRSRGHGEKLFF
CDR3nt: TGCGCCAGCAGCCGCTCTAGGGGGCATGGTGAAAAACTGTTTTTT

j_gene: TRBJ1-6
abundance: -
d_gene: -
v_gene: TRBV6-2/TRBV6-3
CDR3aa: CASSYSKGDSPLHF
CDR3nt: TGTGCCAGCAGTTACTCGAAAGGGGATTCACCCCTCCACTTT

j_gene: TRBJ2-1
abundance: -
d_gene: TRBD2
v_gene: TRBV28
CDR3aa: CASSTSSGGAINEQFF
CDR3nt: TGTGCCAGCAGTACCAGTAGCGGGGGGGCTATCAATGAGCAGTTCTTC

j_gene: TRBJ1-2
abundance: -
d_gene: TRBD1
v_gene: TRBV12-3/TRBV12-4
CDR3aa: CASSTQGGYGFGYTF
CDR3nt: TGTGCCAGCAGTACCCAGGGGGGGTACGGCTTTGGCTACACCTTC

j_gene: TRBJ2-5
abundance: few
d_gene: -
v_gene: TRBV7-3
CDR3aa: CASSLLKGGETQYF
CDR3nt: TGTGCCAGCAGCTTATTGAAGGGTGGCGAGACCCAGTACTTC

j_gene: TRBJ1-2
abundance: -
d_gene: -
v_gene: TRBV2
CDR3aa: CASSPIPENGYTF
CDR3nt: TGTGCCAGCAGCCCTATTCCAGAGAATGGCTACACCTTC

j_gene: TRBJ2-3
abundance: -
d_gene: -
v_gene: TRBV11-3
CDR3aa: CASSLVAEDTQYF
CDR3nt: TGTGCCAGCAGCTTAGTGGCGGAAGATACGCAGTATTTT